These 6 T cell receptor beta chains were all obtained from the same sample, sequenced in a study of Graves' ophthalmopathy and Graves' hyperthyroidism. Amplified material comprised TCR beta CDR3 regions derived from RNA transcripts. Scientists carried out first-round RT-PCR using HTBI primers and then a second-round multiplex PCR. TCRdb re-derived calls from the multiplex PCR reads in MiXCR, one entry per CDR3 protein. The sample includes approximately 160,000 distinct CDR3 sequences, around two fifths of them seen just once. The sample was peripheral blood. The receptor source for this set is a woman aged 40 to 50 with Graves' ophthalmopathy.

This rearrangement joins TRBV6-2 or TRBV6-3 to TRBJ2-5; no definite D call. This CDR3 is 15 amino acids long. Trimming removed 2 bases at V and 1 base at J, with 11 bases between. Germline V gene sequence: CDR1 MNHEY, CDR2 SVGEGT. CDR3 DNA sequence: TGTGCCAGCAGTTACGGTCTACGACCCCAAGAGACCCAGTACTTC. It codes for CASSYGLRPQETQYF.

In nucleotides, the CDR3 is TGTGCCAGCAGTTCCCCCGTCGACAGGGTAGAGACCCAGTACTTC. Encoded protein: CASSSPVDRVETQYF. The genes are TRBV6-5 and TRBJ2-5; 7 nucleotides agree with TRBD1. This CDR3 is 15 amino acids long. V lost 4 bases and J lost 4; bases outside the gene matches: 9. Germline lookup yields CDR1 MNHEY and CDR2 SVGAGI.

This rearrangement joins TRBV7-8 to TRBJ1-2; D unclear. V lost 4 bases and J lost 0, with 6 bases in between. The CDR3 contains 13 residues. Germline V gene data show CDR1 as SGHVS and CDR2 as FQNEAQ. The CDR3 DNA follows: TGTGCCAGCAGCTGGGGAACTAACTATGGCTACACCTTC. This gives the protein CASSWGTNYGYTF.

The chain joins TRBV11-2 to TRBJ1-1; weak D call: TRBD1 (6 bases). The CDR3 extends over 15 amino acids. Germline values: CDR1 SGHAT, CDR2 FQNNGV. V gave up 5 bases and J gave up 2 bases, with 15 bases separating them. The CDR3 DNA reads as TGTGCCAGCAGCCCTTACGGGACATATAACACTGAAGCTTTCTTT. This gives the protein CASSPYGTYNTEAFF.

This chain connects TRBV6-5 to TRBJ2-7, with TRBD1 matching 7 bases. The CDR3 covers 15 residues. CDR1 and CDR2 (germline): MNHEY, SVGAGI. V shed 3 bases, J shed 4 bases, and the junction held 9 bases outside the gene matches. CDR3 sequence: CASSYSGTANYEQYF. The CDR3 DNA is TGTGCCAGCAGTTATAGTGGGACAGCTAATTACGAGCAGTACTTC.

This clonotype was picked up a small number of times. The chain carries TRBV12-3 or TRBV12-4 and TRBJ1-2; D might be TRBD1 (6 bases). The CDR3 has 12 residues. Trimming shortened V by 5 bases and J by 7 bases, and 11 bases separated the two germline ends. The CDR3 sequence: CASSGGQRGYTF. CDR3 sequence (DNA): TGTGCCAGCAGTGGGGGCCAGCGTGGCTACACCTTC.